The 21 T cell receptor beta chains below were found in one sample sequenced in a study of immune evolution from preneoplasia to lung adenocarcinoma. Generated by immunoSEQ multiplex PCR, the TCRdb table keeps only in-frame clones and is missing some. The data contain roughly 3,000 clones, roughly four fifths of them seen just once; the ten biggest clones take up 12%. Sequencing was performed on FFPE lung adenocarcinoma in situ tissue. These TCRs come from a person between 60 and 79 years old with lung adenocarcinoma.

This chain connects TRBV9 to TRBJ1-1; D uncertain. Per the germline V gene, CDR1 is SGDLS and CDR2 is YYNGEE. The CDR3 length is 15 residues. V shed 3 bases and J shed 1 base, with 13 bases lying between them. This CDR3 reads CASSGPSKQNTEAFF. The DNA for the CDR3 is TGTGCCAGCAGCGGACCTTCCAAACAGAACACTGAAGCTTTCTTT.

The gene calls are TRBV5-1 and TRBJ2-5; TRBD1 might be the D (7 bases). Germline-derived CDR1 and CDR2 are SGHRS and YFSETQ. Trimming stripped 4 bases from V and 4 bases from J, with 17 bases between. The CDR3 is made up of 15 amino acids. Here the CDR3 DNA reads TGCGCCAGCAGCGACCCGGCGGGACAGAGAGAGACCCAGTACTTC. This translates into CASSDPAGQRETQYF.

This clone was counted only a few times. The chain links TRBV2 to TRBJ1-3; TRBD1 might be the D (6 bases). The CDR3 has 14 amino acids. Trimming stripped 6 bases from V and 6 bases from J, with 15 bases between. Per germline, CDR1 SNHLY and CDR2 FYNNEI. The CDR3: CASSSTGKVNTIYF. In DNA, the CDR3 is TGTGCCAGCAGCTCAACAGGGAAGGTAAACACCATATATTTT.

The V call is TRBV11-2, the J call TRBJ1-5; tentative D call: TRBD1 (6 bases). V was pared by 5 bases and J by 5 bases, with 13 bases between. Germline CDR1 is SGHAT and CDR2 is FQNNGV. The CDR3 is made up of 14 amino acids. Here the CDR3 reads CASSPTGSDQPQHF. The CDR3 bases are TGTGCCAGCAGCCCGACAGGATCGGATCAGCCCCAGCATTTT.

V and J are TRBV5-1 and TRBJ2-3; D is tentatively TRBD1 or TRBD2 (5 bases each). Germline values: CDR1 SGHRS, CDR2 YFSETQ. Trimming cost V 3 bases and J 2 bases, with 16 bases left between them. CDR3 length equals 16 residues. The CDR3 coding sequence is TGCGCCAGCAGCTCTCGGGGCCTTGTATACACAGATACGCAGTATTTT. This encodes CASSSRGLVYTDTQYF.

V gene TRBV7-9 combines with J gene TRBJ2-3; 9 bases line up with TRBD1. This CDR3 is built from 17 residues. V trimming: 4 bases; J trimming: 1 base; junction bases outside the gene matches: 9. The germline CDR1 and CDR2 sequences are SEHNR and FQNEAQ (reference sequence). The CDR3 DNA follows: TGTGCCAGCAGCTCCACGGGACAGGGATGGGGCACAGATACGCAGTATTTT. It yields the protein CASSSTGQGWGTDTQYF.

For the CDR3, the DNA is TGTGCCAGCTCACCCCAGTCCAGCAGGGGGCTCAGGTTCTACGAGCAGTACTTC. This encodes CASSPQSSRGLRFYEQYF. The rearrangement uses TRBV18 and TRBJ2-7; 8 bases align to TRBD1. V trimming: 3 bases; J trimming: 3 bases; junction bases outside the gene matches: 16. From germline, CDR1 is KGHSH and CDR2 LQKENI. The CDR3 runs to 18 residues.

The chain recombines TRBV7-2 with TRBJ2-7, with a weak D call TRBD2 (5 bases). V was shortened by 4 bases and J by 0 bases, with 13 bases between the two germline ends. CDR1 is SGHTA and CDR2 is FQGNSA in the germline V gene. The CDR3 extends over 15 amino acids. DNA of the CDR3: TGTGCCAGCAGCTATAGGACGGGGAGCTCCTACGAGCAGTACTTC. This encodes CASSYRTGSSYEQYF.

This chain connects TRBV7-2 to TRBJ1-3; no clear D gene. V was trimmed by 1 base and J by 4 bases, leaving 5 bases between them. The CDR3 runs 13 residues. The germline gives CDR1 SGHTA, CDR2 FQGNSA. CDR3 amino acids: CASSLGRGNTIYF. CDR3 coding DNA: TGTGCCAGCAGCTTAGGGAGGGGAAACACCATATATTTT.

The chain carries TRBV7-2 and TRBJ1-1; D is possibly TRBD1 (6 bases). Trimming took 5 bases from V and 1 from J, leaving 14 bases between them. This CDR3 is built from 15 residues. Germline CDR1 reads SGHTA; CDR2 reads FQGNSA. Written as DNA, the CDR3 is TGTGCCAGCAGCAAGCAGGGGCCATCGAACACTGAAGCTTTCTTT. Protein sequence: CASSKQGPSNTEAFF. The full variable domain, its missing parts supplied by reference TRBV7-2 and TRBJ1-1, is GAGVSQSPSNKVTEKGKDVELRCDPISGHTALYWYRQSLGQGLEFLIYFQGNSAPDKSGLPSDRFSAERTGGSVSTLTIQRTQQEDSAVYLCASSKQGPSNTEAFFGQGTRLTVV.

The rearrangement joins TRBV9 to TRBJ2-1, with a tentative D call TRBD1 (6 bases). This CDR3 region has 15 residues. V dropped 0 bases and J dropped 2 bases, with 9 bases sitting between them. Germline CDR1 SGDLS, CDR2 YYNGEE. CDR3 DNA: TGTGCCAGCAGCGTAGGCAGGGGCCCCTACAATGAGCAGTTCTTC. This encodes CASSVGRGPYNEQFF.

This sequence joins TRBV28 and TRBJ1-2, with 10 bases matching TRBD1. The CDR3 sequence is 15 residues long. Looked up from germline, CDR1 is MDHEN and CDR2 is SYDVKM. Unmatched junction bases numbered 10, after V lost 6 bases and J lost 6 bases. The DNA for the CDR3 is TGTGCCAGCAGGGAGCCGGCCGGGACAGGGGATGGCTACACCTTC. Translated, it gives CASREPAGTGDGYTF.

The CDR3 protein is CASSWTGGTEKLFF. As DNA, the CDR3 is TGTGCCAGCAGTTGGACAGGGGGGACTGAAAAACTGTTTTTT. This rearrangement joins TRBV13 to TRBJ1-4; TRBD1 matches 10 bases. Germline V CDR1 and CDR2: PRHDT, FYEKMQ (reference sequence). The CDR3 is 14 amino acids. J gave up 7 bases and V 6 bases, and 5 bases lay outside the gene matches.

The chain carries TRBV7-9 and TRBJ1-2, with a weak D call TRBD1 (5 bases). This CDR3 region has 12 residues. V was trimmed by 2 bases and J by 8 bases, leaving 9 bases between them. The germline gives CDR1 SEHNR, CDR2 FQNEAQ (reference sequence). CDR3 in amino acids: CASSLRGEGYTF. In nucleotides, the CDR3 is TGTGCCAGCAGCTTAAGGGGAGAGGGCTACACCTTC.

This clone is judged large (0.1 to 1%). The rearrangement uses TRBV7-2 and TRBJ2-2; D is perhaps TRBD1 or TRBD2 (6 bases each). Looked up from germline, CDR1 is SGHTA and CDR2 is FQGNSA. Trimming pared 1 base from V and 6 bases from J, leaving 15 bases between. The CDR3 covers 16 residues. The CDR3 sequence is CASSLVGGRSPGELFF. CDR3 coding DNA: TGTGCCAGCAGCTTAGTCGGGGGCAGATCTCCCGGGGAGCTGTTTTTT.

The CDR3 bases are TGTGCCTGGAGTGTACCAACCGCTTCCTACGAGCAGTACTTC. This translates into CAWSVPTASYEQYF. V gene TRBV30 combines with J gene TRBJ2-7; D is unclear. Trimming removed 0 bases at V and 1 base at J, with 10 bases between. Germline V lookup: CDR1 GTSNPN, CDR2 SVGIG (reference sequence). The CDR3 has 14 amino acids.

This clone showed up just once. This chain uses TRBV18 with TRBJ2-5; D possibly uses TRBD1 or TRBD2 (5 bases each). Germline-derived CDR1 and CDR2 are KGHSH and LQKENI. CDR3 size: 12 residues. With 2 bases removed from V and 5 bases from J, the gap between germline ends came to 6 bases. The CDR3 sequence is CASSPGGETQYF. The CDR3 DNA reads TGTGCCAGCTCACCAGGGGGTGAGACCCAGTACTTC.

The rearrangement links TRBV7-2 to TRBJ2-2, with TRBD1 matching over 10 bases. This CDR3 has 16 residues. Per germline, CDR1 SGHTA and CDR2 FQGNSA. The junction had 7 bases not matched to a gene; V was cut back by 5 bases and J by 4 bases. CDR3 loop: CASSPGDRGLTGELFF. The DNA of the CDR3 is TGTGCCAGCAGCCCAGGGGACAGGGGTCTCACCGGGGAGCTGTTTTTT.

The CDR3 coding sequence is TGTGCTAGTGGTTTGGTCCCTTCTGTTACAGTCGGCCGCTTCTCCTACGAGCAGTACTTC. Amino acids: CASGLVPSVTVGRFSYEQYF. The rearrangement joins TRBV12-5 to TRBJ2-7; D is unclear. The CDR3 has 20 residues. V shed 0 bases and J shed 0 bases, with 24 bases lying between them. The germline V gene has CDR1 LGHNT and CDR2 FRNRAP. The whole variable domain, remainder taken from reference TRBV12-5 and TRBJ2-7, is DARVTQTPRHKVTEMGQEVTMRCQPILGHNTVFWYRQTMMQGLELLAYFRNRAPLDDSGMPKDRFSAEMPDATLATLKIQPSEPRDSAVYFCASGLVPSVTVGRFSYEQYFGPGTRLTVT.

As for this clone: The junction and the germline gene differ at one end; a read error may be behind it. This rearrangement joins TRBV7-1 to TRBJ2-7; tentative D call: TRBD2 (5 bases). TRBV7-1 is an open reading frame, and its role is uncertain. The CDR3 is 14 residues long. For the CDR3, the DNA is TGTGCCAGCAGCTTGAGGGCTAGCTCCAACGAGCAGTACTTC. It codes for CASSLRASSNEQYF.

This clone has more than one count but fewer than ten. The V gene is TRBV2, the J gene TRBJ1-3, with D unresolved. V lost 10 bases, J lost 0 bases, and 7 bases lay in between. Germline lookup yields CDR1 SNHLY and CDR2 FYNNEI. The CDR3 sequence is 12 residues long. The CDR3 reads CATVDSGNTIYF. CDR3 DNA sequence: TGTGCCACCGTCGACTCTGGAAACACCATATATTTT.